This entry features one T cell receptor (beta chain) sequence. Data came from immunoSEQ multiplex PCR; TCRdb stores just in-frame clones and leaves some out. The table records 300,000 to 350,000 clones, roughly 87% of them present only once. These data originate in a study of blood T cell repertoires in COVID-19. This CDR3 has 18 residues. V shed 5 bases, J shed 0 bases, and the junction held 13 bases outside the gene matches. Germline CDR1 reads SGHTA; CDR2 reads FQGNSA. Sequencing was performed on peripheral blood. The V and J genes are TRBV7-2 and TRBJ1-5; 7 nucleotides match TRBD1. This TCR was sampled from a man aged 25 to 40 with COVID-19, enrolled during active disease. The CDR3 nucleotides are TGTGCCAGCAGCCCCCGTGGGACAGACACTTATAGCAATCAGCCCCAGCATTTT. As protein: CASSPRGTDTYSNQPQHF. The whole variable domain, filled in from reference TRBV7-2 and TRBJ1-5, reads GAGVSQSPSNKVTEKGKDVELRCDPISGHTALYWYRQSLGQGLEFLIYFQGNSAPDKSGLPSDRFSAERTGGSVSTLTIQRTQQEDSAVYLCASSPRGTDTYSNQPQHFGDGTRLSIL.